The next 18 T cell receptor beta chains were all read from a single sample in a study of OX40 agonist ivuxolimab in advanced cancers. Some clones are missing from TCRdb's copy, which holds only in-frame ones; the method was immunoSEQ multiplex PCR. This table holds over 80,000 clones, roughly nine tenths found once. Sequenced material: CD4+ or CD8+ T cells sorted from blood, taken in a trial of the OX40 agonist ivuxolimab. The source is an adult with an advanced solid tumor such as melanoma, head and neck, liver or kidney cancer.

The chain is built from TRBV5-6 and TRBJ1-4; 10 bases are a match to TRBD1. The CDR3 sequence is 15 residues long. V lost 1 base to trimming and J lost 7 bases; unmatched junction nucleotides: 4. The germline gives CDR1 SGHDT, CDR2 YYEEEE. In DNA form, the CDR3 reads TGTGCCAGCAGCTTGTACGGGACAGGGGCTGAAAAACTGTTTTTT. The encoded protein is CASSLYGTGAEKLFF.

This clone has only a few counts. This rearrangement joins TRBV4-1 to TRBJ1-2, with D tentatively TRBD1 (5 bases). CDR1 is MGHRA, CDR2 YSYEKL, per germline. V dropped 0 bases and J dropped 3 bases, with 11 bases sitting between them. The CDR3 runs 15 residues. This chain's CDR3 is CASSQDGTGDYGYTF. The CDR3 region has the DNA TGCGCCAGCAGCCAAGACGGAACAGGAGACTATGGCTACACCTTC.

V gene TRBV4-1 combines with J gene TRBJ2-1; either TRBD1 or TRBD2 may supply D (6 bases each). The CDR3 sequence is 17 residues long. Trimming took 2 bases from V and 7 from J, leaving 21 bases between them. Germline lookup yields CDR1 MGHRA and CDR2 YSYEKL. CDR3 nucleotides: TGCGCCAGCAGCCAAACGACACGGGGGCTGGCGATAAATGAGCAGTTCTTC. This encodes CASSQTTRGLAINEQFF.

V is TRBV5-1 and J is TRBJ2-5, with D possibly matching TRBD1 (5 bases). The CDR3 is 16 residues long. CDR1 and CDR2 from the germline V gene are SGHRS and YFSETQ. Trimming took off 0 bases at V and 2 bases at J, with 14 bases between the two ends. The CDR3 nucleotides read TGCGCCAGCAGCTTGGGCGGAAGGGGAAGTCAAGAGACCCAGTACTTC. Its protein product is CASSLGGRGSQETQYF.

This chain links TRBV7-6 with TRBJ1-5; D is uncertain. Per germline, CDR1 SGHVS and CDR2 FNYEAQ. The CDR3 extends over 14 amino acids. The V gene lost 1 base and the J gene lost 6 bases, with 10 bases spanning the gap. The CDR3 reads CASSLGPVGQPQHF. Written as DNA, the CDR3 is TGTGCCAGCAGCTTAGGCCCAGTGGGTCAGCCCCAGCATTTT. Complete variable domain (other parts from reference TRBV7-6 and TRBJ1-5): GAGVSQSPRYKVTKRGQDVALRCDPISGHVSLYWYRQALGQGPEFLTYFNYEAQQDKSGLPNDRFSAERPEGSISTLTIQRTEQRDSAMYRCASSLGPVGQPQHFGDGTRLSIL.

The chain has TRBV2 and TRBJ1-2; D unclear. Trimming left V 9 bases short and J 2 bases short, with 10 bases between. CDR3 length equals 12 residues. Germline CDR1 and CDR2: SNHLY and FYNNEI. The DNA of the CDR3 is TGTGCCAGACCAGCAAAAAACTATGGCTACACCTTC. Translation gives CARPAKNYGYTF.

The CDR3 DNA reads TGTGCCAGCAGCCGACAGGGCACAGATACGCAGTATTTT. This sequence encodes CASSRQGTDTQYF. The rearrangement uses TRBV11-3 and TRBJ2-3; D possibly corresponds to TRBD1 (6 bases). The CDR3 loop spans 13 amino acids. Germline V gene lookup returns CDR1 SGHNT and CDR2 YENEEA. Trimming removed 5 bases at V and 1 base at J, with 7 bases between.

CDR3: CASSLDRNTEAFF. The DNA of the CDR3 is TGTGCCAGCAGCTTGGACAGGAACACTGAAGCTTTCTTT. The chain employs TRBV13 and TRBJ1-1, with D possibly being TRBD1 (6 bases). V lost 3 bases and J 1 base, leaving 6 bases between the germline ends. The CDR3 totals 13 residues. Germline CDR1 is PRHDT and CDR2 is FYEKMQ (reference sequence).

This chain connects TRBV18 to TRBJ2-2; TRBD2 is a possible D gene (6 bases). From germline, CDR1 is KGHSH and CDR2 LQKENI. Trimming took off 1 base at V and 6 bases at J, with 24 bases between the two ends. This CDR3 spans 19 amino acids. CDR3 DNA: TGTGCCAGCTCACCACTTTTCCTGCGGAGGGGCCTTATCTCCGGGGAGCTGTTTTTT. This gives the protein CASSPLFLRRGLISGELFF.

This clone is a singleton in its sample. V and J are TRBV9 and TRBJ2-3, with 9 nucleotides matching TRBD2. V lost 0 bases, J lost 2 bases, and 4 bases stayed unmatched. Germline lookup yields CDR1 SGDLS and CDR2 YYNGEE. The CDR3 is 16 residues long. CDR3: CASSVELAGLTDTQYF. CDR3 sequence (DNA): TGTGCCAGCAGCGTAGAACTAGCGGGTCTCACAGATACGCAGTATTTT.

The V call is TRBV11-2, the J call TRBJ1-1; the D gene is possibly TRBD1 (5 bases). V shed 3 bases and J shed 1 base, with 6 bases lying between them. Looked up from germline, CDR1 is SGHAT and CDR2 is FQNNGV. CDR3 length: 13 residues. CDR3 region: CASSLTENTEAFF. As DNA, the CDR3 is TGTGCCAGCAGCTTGACAGAGAACACTGAAGCTTTCTTT.

The chain joins TRBV11-2 to TRBJ1-5, with D hard to call. Germline values: CDR1 SGHAT, CDR2 FQNNGV. Between the trimmed V and J ends, which lost 2 bases and 0 bases, there was a span of 5 bases. The CDR3 spans 14 residues. The CDR3 loop is CASSLTDSNQPQHF. The CDR3 bases are TGTGCCAGCAGCTTAACGGATAGCAATCAGCCCCAGCATTTT.

The chain combines TRBV6-5 with TRBJ2-6; D remains unclear. Trimming took off 4 bases at V and 0 bases at J, with 7 bases between the two ends. The V gene's germline CDR1 is MNHEY and CDR2 SVGAGI. CDR3 length: 15 amino acids. The CDR3 DNA is TGTGCCAGCAGTTCTCTGCTCTCTGGGGCCAACGTCCTGACTTTC. As protein: CASSSLLSGANVLTF.

This clone came up once. The junction departs from the called germline gene at one end, perhaps through a read error. The gene calls are TRBV7-7 and TRBJ2-2; a possible D gene is TRBD1 (6 bases). The CDR3 length is 15 residues. Germline CDR1 and CDR2: SSHAT and FNYEAQ (reference sequence). CDR3 sequence (DNA): TGTGCTAGCAGCCCCAAGGGGGCGAACACCGGGGAGCTGTTTTTT. It yields the protein CASSPKGANTGELFF.

The chain recombines TRBV9 with TRBJ1-1; 10 bases align to TRBD1. The germline V gene encodes CDR1 SGDLS and CDR2 YYNGEE. The length of the CDR3 is 17 residues. With V trimmed by 3 bases and J by 0 bases, 8 bases remained unmatched. This CDR3 reads CASSGGQGVSMNTEAFF. The CDR3 DNA is TGTGCCAGCAGCGGCGGACAGGGGGTTTCTATGAACACTGAAGCTTTCTTT.

This clone was observed a single time. This rearrangement joins TRBV5-1 to TRBJ2-1; 11 nucleotides match TRBD2. V was clipped by 1 base and J by 4 bases; unmatched bases: 7. Germline CDR1 and CDR2: SGHRS and YFSETQ. CDR3 length: 17 residues. This chain's CDR3 is CASSLTSGGRVYNEQFF. In nucleotides, the CDR3 is TGCGCCAGCAGCTTGACTAGCGGGGGTCGTGTTTACAATGAGCAGTTCTTC. The full variable domain, in which reference TRBV5-1 and TRBJ2-1 provide the parts outside the CDR3, is KAGVTQTPRYLIKTRGQQVTLSCSPISGHRSVSWYQQTPGQGLQFLFEYFSETQRNKGNFPGRFSGRQFSNSRSEMNVSTLELGDSALYLCASSLTSGGRVYNEQFFGPGTRLTVL.

This chain joins TRBV19 and TRBJ1-5; tentative D call: TRBD1 (5 bases). V was cut by 8 bases and J by 4 bases, with 12 bases left in between. CDR3 length equals 13 residues. Germline V gives CDR1 LNHDA, CDR2 SQIVND (reference sequence). CDR3 protein: CASSPDINQPQHF. CDR3 coding DNA: TGTGCCAGTTCCCCGGACATTAATCAGCCCCAGCATTTT.

The chain links TRBV6-6 to TRBJ2-7, with TRBD2 matching 9 bases. V lost 0 bases and J lost 5; bases outside the gene matches: 5. This CDR3 has 15 amino acids. CDR1 is MNHNY, CDR2 SVGAGI, per germline (reference sequence). CDR3 nucleotides: TGTGCCAGCAGTTACTCGGGACTAGCTATGGACGAGCAGTACTTC. Its translation is CASSYSGLAMDEQYF.